What follows describes a single TCR beta chain. Data came from immunoSEQ multiplex PCR; TCRdb stores just in-frame clones and leaves some out. The table includes hundreds of thousands of clones, approximately 95% detected once. The CDR3 runs 14 residues. J was trimmed by 2 bases and V by 4 bases; bases with no gene match: 3. The germline CDR1 and CDR2 sequences are MDHEN and SYDVKM. Naive CD8 populations comprised CD45RO-negative cells positively selected for CCR7, excluding terminally differentiated effector memory CD45RA+ cells. This sample is part of a study of shared clonotypes between healthy human individuals. Turning to the study itself: The study enrolled a couple of women and a few men aged 18 to 49.

This clonotype originated in a woman in her twenties or thirties in good health. This chain uses TRBV28 with TRBJ2-7, with 9 bases lining up with TRBD1. Material for sequencing was naive CD8+ T cells sorted from blood. CDR3 nucleotide sequence: TGTGCCAGCAGTTGGGGACAGGGACCCTACGAGCAGTACTTC. Its translation: CASSWGQGPYEQYF.